This record concerns one T cell receptor (beta chain) sequence. No antigen is known for it. No much larger clonotype is one base removed from it; base qualities were not supplied. The same CDR3 arises from other DNA sequences in this sample as well. Using the deep immunoSEQ assay, multiplex PCR amplified TCR CDR3 regions from genomic DNA. Extracted genomic DNA from each cell subset was spread evenly across all wells of several immunoSEQ 96-well plates, with each plate serving as a replicate. For sorted subsets, around 0.2 ug genomic DNA, equal to about 30,000 T cell genomes, was loaded into each replicate PCR. Purified libraries were measured with a Qubit 3.0 fluorometer, size-checked on a Bioanalyzer 2100, and measured again with the KAPA Library Quantification kit. Every immunoSEQ 96-well plate was sequenced on a separate single-read 150-cycle Illumina NextSeq 550 flow cell. The original pipeline was this. Because only junctional sequences without quality scores were contained in the immunoSEQ output, filtering matching that applied to full-length reads could not be performed. Sequences were annotated with PyIR, a Python wrapper for IgBLAST v1.9, and V/J genes and CDR3 were assigned using IMGT germline references. Any read was removed if the V/J assignment was weak (E-value above 1e-6), the CDR3 was missing, or the read contained stop codons, out-of-frame junctions, or ambiguous translated residues. A V3J clonotype was defined by an identical inferred V gene, J gene, and CDR3 amino acid sequence. Percentage overlap between repertoires was calculated by dividing the number of shared unique clonotypes by the size of the smaller repertoire. Repertoire richness was assessed with RTK rarefaction, the Chao1 estimator, and Recon v2.1 estimates of unobserved clonotypes. OLGA was used to compute generation probabilities for all TCRbeta clonotypes that the gDNA method yielded from a handful of donors. TCRdb obtained this table from immuneACCESS and retained in-frame rearrangements with V and J assigned. These tables miss some clones; where compared with another copy, unresolved V genes account for less than half of the shortfall, and the remainder is unexplained. That table supplies the V and J calls and clone size; D and trimming were determined from the DNA. For this sample there are roughly 1.5 million clones; 95% to 99% appear just once. About 0.45% of the sample goes to the ten largest clones.

These data belong to a study of shared clonotypes between healthy human individuals (dated by TCRdb to the early 2020s). General notes on the study: A couple of women and three men aged 18 to 49 years were included in the cohort. For each donor, CD4 naive and CD4 memory were each run on three plates, CD8 naive on two plates, and CD8 memory on one plate. To estimate repertoire size and how much clonotypes are shared between individuals, the study performed deep sequencing of blood TCR repertoires from about five healthy adults. Libraries were prepared and TCR repertoires were sequenced by different laboratories using diverse techniques, in order to increase sequencing depth and limit assay-specific biases. Leukapheresis yielded between about 0.85 and 10 billion PBMCs per donor. What the study reported, not specific to this receptor: When several donors were compared, the shared fraction of clonotypes was about 5% for naive CD4, about 4% for naive CD8, more than 2% for memory CD4, and around 0.37% for memory CD8. The genetic and exposure-history diversity represented was limited by the small number of donors. Sampling was limited to blood, and TCR repertoires in tissue likely differ from TCR repertoires in blood. Larger estimated clonotype richness was generally found for naive subsets than for memory subsets. Rarefaction of sorted-subset datasets indicated incomplete sequencing despite the large sequencing depth. Clonotypes shared by all four sorted-subset donors showed higher generation probabilities than non-shared clonotypes. Pairwise subsampling led to the expectation that sequencing depth would affect the degree of clonotype sharing among donors.

The donors were healthy, HIV-negative adults who had no recently reported acute infections or vaccinations. All donors were Caucasian adults living in Nashville, Tennessee, USA. CD4+ T cells were enriched by magnetic negative selection; naive cells were then positively selected on CD45RA, and the negative fraction formed the memory subset. Blood was obtained by leukapheresis, after which PBMCs were separated by Ficoll-Histopaque density gradient centrifugation and cryopreserved in liquid nitrogen vapor phase. Purity and quantity of every magnetically sorted T cell population were checked by analytical flow cytometry. Each sorted fraction had its genomic DNA isolated and then quantified by UV absorbance on a Nanodrop 2000c. Reading from cysteine to phenylalanine, the CDR3 counts 14 amino acids. Only the CDR3 portion is preserved as DNA: 42 bases, with reading frame beginning at the first base. The junction shows trimming of 5 bases on V and 5 bases on J, plus 13 bases between the germline ends. Per the germline V gene, SGHRS is the CDR1 and YFSETQ is the CDR2.

This receptor was obtained from a man under 40 in good health. Material: naive CD4+ T cells sorted from blood. The cell subset or site label, as the study defines it: CD45RA+ positively selected. The chain is encoded by TRBV5-1 joined to TRBJ2-2; the D gene is possibly TRBD1 or TRBD2, each agreeing over 5 bases. The DNA reads TGCGCCAGCAGTCTGGGGGTTCGGACCGGGGAGCTGTTTTTT. Its protein reads: CASSLGVRTGELFF.